The source of this TCR beta chain is a study of T cell responses to AZD1222 COVID-19 vaccine. Libraries were prepared by immunoSEQ multiplex PCR; TCRdb keeps only in-frame clonotypes and omits some of them. The sample yields about 100,000 clones, approximately 88% seen once. The CDR3 extends over 14 amino acids. Trimming shortened V by 4 bases and J by 2 bases, and 10 bases separated the two germline ends. CDR1 is SGHRS, CDR2 YFSETQ, per germline. Sequencing was performed on peripheral blood, taken on day 0 of AZD1222 vaccination. The V gene is TRBV5-1, the J gene TRBJ1-3, with TRBD1 as a possible D gene (6 bases). The source of this sequence is an adult in good health. The CDR3 DNA sequence: TGCGCCAGCAGCCAGGACAGCCCTGGAAACACCATATATTTT. It encodes CASSQDSPGNTIYF.